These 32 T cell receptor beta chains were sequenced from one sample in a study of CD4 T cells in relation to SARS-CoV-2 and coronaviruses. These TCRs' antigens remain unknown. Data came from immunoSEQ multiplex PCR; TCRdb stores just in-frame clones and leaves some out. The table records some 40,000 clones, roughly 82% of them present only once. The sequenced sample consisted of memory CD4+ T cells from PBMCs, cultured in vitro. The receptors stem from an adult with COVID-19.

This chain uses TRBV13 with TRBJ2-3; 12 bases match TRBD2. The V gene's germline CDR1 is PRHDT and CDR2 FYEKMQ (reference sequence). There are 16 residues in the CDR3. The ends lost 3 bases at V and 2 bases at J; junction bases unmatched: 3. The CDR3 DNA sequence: TGTGCCAGCAGCTTCCTAGCGGGAGGGCCCACAGATACGCAGTATTTT. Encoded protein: CASSFLAGGPTDTQYF.

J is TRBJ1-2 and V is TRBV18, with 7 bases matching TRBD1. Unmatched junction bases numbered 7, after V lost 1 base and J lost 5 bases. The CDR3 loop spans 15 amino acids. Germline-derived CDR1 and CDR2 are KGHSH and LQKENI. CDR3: CASSPQEGTAYGYTF. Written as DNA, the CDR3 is TGTGCCAGCTCACCACAAGAAGGGACAGCGTATGGCTACACCTTC.

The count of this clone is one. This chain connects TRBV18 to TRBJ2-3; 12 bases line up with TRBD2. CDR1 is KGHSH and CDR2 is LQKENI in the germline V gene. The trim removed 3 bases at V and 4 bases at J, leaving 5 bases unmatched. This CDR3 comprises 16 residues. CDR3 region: CASSPWTSGNSDTQYF. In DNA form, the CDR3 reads TGTGCCAGCTCACCCTGGACTAGCGGGAATTCAGATACGCAGTATTTT. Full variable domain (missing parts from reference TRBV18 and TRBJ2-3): NAGVMQNPRHLVRRRGQEARLRCSPMKGHSHVYWYRQLPEEGLKFMVYLQKENIIDESGMPKERFSAEFPKEGPSILRIQQVVRGDSAAYFCASSPWTSGNSDTQYFGPGTRLTVL.

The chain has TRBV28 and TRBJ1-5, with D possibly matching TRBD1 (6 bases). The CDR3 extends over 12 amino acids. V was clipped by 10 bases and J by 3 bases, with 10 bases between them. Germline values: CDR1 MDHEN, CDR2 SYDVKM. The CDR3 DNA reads TGTGCCACCGGGACAAACAATCAGCCCCAGCATTTT. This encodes CATGTNNQPQHF.

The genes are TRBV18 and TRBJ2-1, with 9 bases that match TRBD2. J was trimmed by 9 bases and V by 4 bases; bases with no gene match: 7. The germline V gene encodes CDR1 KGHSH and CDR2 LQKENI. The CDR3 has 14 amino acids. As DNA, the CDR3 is TGTGCCAGCTCACTCGGGACTAGCTCCTTTGAGCAGTTCTTC. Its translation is CASSLGTSSFEQFF.

The CDR3 DNA reads TGCGCCAGCAGCTTGGCCCACAGCGGGGAGACCCAGTACTTC. Translation: CASSLAHSGETQYF. The chain employs TRBV5-1 and TRBJ2-5; D possibly corresponds to TRBD2 (6 bases). The CDR3 loop spans 14 amino acids. Trimming removed 0 bases at V and 5 bases at J, with 11 bases between. CDR1 SGHRS and CDR2 YFSETQ come from the germline V gene.

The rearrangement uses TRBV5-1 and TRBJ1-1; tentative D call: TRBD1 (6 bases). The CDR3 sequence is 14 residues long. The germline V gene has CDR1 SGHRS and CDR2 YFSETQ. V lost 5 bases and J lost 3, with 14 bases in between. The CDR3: CASSGGGVDTEAFF. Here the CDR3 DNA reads TGCGCCAGCAGTGGAGGGGGTGTGGACACTGAAGCTTTCTTT.

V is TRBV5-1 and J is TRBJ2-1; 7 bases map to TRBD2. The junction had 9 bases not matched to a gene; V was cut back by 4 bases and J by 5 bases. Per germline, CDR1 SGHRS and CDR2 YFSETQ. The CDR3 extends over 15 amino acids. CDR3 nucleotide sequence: TGCGCCAGCAGCCAAATAGCGGGTCCAAACAATGAGCAGTTCTTC. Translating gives CASSQIAGPNNEQFF.

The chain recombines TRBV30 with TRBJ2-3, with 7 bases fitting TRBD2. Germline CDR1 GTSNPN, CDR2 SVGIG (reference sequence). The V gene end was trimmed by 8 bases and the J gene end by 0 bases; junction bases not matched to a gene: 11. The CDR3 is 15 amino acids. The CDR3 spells CAGKRDRLSTDTQYF. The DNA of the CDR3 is TGTGCCGGCAAGCGGGACCGCCTTAGCACAGATACGCAGTATTTT.

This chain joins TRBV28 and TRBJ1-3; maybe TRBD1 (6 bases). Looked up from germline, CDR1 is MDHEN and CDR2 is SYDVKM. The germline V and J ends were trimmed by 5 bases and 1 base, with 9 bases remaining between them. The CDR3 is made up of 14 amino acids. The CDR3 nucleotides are TGTGCCAGCAGTCGCAGGGGATCTGGAAACACCATATATTTT. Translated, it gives CASSRRGSGNTIYF.

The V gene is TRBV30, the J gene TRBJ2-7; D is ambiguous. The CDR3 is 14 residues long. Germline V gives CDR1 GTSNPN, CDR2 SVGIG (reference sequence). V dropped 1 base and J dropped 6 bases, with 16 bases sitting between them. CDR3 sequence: CAWSGIALTPEQYF. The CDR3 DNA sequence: TGTGCCTGGAGTGGTATAGCTCTAACCCCCGAGCAGTACTTC.

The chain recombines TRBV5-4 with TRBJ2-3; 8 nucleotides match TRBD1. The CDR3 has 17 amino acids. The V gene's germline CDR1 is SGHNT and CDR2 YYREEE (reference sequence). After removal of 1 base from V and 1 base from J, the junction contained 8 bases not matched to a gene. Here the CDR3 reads CASSLSTGATGTDTQYF. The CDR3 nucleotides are TGTGCCAGCAGCTTGTCGACAGGGGCGACCGGCACAGATACGCAGTATTTT.

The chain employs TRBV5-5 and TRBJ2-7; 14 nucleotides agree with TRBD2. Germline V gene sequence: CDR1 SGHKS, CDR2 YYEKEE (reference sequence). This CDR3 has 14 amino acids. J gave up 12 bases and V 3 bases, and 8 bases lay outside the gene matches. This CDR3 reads CASSSGLAGVRPYF. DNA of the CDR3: TGTGCCAGCAGCTCGGGACTAGCGGGGGTTAGGCCGTACTTC. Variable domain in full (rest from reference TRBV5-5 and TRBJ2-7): DAGVTQSPTHLIKTRGQQVTLRCSPISGHKSVSWYQQVLGQGPQFIFQYYEKEERGRGNFPDRFSARQFPNYSSELNVNALLLGDSALYLCASSSGLAGVRPYFGPGTRLTVT.

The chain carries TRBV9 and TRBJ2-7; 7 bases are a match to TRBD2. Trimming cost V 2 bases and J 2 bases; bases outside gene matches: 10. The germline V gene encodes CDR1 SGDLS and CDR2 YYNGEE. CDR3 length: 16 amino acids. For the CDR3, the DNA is TGTGCCAGCAGCGTGGGTAGCGGGCCCACGGCCTACGAGCAGTACTTC. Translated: CASSVGSGPTAYEQYF.

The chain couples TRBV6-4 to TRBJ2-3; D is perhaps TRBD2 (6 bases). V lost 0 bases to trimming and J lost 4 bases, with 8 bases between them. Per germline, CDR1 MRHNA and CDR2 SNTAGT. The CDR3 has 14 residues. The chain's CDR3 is CASSDSTSSDTQYF. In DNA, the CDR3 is TGTGCCAGCAGTGACTCGACTAGTTCAGATACGCAGTATTTT.

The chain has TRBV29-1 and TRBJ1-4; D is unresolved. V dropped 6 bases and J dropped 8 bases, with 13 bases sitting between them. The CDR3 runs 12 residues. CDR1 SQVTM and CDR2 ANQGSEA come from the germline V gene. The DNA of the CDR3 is TGCAGCGTGGGTGGTAATAACGAAAAACTGTTTTTT. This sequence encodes CSVGGNNEKLFF. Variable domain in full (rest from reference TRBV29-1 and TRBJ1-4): SAVISQKPSRDICQRGTSLTIQCQVDSQVTMMFWYRQQPGQSLTLIATANQGSEATYESGFVIDKFPISRPNLTFSTLTVSNMSPEDSSIYLCSVGGNNEKLFFGSGTQLSVL.

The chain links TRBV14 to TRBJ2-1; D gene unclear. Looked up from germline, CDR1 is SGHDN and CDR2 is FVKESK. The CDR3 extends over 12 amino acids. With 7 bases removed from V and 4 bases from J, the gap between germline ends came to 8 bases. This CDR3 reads CASIGKYNEQFF. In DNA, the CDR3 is TGTGCCAGCATCGGTAAGTACAATGAGCAGTTCTTC.

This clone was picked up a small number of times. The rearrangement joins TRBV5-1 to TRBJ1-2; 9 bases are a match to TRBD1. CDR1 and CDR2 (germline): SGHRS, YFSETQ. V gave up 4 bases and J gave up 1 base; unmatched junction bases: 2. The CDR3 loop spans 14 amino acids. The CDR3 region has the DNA TGCGCCAGCAGCCCGACAGGGGGTAACTATGGCTACACCTTC. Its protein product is CASSPTGGNYGYTF.

CDR3 amino acids: CASTLRTYNEQFF. Written as DNA, the CDR3 is TGTGCCAGCACCCTAAGAACCTACAATGAGCAGTTCTTC. The chain has TRBV12-3 or TRBV12-4 and TRBJ2-1; D gene unclear. Trimming took off 7 bases at V and 2 bases at J, with 9 bases between the two ends. The CDR3 is made up of 13 amino acids.

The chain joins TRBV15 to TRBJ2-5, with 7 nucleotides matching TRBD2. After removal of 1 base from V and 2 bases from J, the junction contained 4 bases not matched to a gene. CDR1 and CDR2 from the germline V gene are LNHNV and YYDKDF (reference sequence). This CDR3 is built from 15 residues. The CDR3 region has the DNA TGTGCCACCAGCAGAGGGACTAGGTTTCAAGAGACCCAGTACTTC. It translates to CATSRGTRFQETQYF.

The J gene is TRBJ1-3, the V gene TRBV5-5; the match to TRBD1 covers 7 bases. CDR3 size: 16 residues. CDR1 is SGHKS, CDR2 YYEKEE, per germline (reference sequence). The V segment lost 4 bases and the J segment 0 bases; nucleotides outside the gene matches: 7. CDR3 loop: CASSPHRGDSGNTIYF. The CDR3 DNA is TGTGCCAGCAGCCCCCACAGGGGAGACTCTGGAAACACCATATATTTT.

CDR3 nucleotides: TGTGCCAGCAGCTTGGGACAGGAGGGGAACTATGGCTACACCTTC. It encodes CASSLGQEGNYGYTF. The chain joins TRBV5-6 to TRBJ1-2; D is possibly TRBD1 (6 bases). The CDR3 length is 15 residues. Germline V gene sequence: CDR1 SGHDT, CDR2 YYEEEE. The V and J ends lost 0 bases and 2 bases respectively, with 11 bases between them.

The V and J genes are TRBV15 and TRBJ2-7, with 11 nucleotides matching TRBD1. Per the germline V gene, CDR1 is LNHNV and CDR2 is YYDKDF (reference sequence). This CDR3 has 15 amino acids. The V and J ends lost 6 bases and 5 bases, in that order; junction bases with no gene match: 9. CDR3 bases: TGTGCCACCAGGGCCGGACAGGGGGCGTTCAACGAGCAGTACTTC. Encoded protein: CATRAGQGAFNEQYF.

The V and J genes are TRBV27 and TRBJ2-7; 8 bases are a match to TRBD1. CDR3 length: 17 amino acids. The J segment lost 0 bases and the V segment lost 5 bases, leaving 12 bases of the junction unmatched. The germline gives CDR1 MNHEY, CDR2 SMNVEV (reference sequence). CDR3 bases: TGTGCCAGCAGTCCCCCCGGGACAGGCGTTTACTCCTACGAGCAGTACTTC. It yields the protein CASSPPGTGVYSYEQYF.

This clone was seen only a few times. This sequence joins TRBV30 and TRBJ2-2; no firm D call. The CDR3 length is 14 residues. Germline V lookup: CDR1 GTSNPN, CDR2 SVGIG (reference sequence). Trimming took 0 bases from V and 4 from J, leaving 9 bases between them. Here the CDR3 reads CAWSVGQLTGELFF. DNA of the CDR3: TGTGCCTGGAGTGTAGGTCAGCTCACCGGGGAGCTGTTTTTT.

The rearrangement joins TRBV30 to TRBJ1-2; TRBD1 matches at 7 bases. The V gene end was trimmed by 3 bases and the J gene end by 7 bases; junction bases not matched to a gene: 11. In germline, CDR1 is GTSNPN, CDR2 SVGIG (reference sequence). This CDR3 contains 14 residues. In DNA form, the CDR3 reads TGTGCCTGGAGGGGGGGACAGCAACTATTTGGCTACACCTTC. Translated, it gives CAWRGGQQLFGYTF.

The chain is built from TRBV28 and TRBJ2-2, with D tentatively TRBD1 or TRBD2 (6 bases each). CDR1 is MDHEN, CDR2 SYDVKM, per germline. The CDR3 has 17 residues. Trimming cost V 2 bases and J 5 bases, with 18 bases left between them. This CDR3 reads CASSLTFGQGRTGELFF. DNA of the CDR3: TGTGCCAGCAGTTTAACATTTGGGCAGGGGAGGACCGGGGAGCTGTTTTTT.

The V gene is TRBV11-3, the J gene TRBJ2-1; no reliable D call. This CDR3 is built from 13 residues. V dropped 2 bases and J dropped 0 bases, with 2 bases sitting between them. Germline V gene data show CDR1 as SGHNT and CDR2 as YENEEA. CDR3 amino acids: CASSLNSYNEQFF. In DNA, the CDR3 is TGTGCCAGCAGCTTAAACTCCTACAATGAGCAGTTCTTC. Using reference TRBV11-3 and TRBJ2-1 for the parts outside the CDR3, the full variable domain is EAGVVQSPRYKIIEKKQPVAFWCNPISGHNTLYWYLQNLGQGPELLIRYENEEAVDDSQLPKDRFSAERLKGVDSTLKIQPAELGDSAVYLCASSLNSYNEQFFGPGTRLTVL.

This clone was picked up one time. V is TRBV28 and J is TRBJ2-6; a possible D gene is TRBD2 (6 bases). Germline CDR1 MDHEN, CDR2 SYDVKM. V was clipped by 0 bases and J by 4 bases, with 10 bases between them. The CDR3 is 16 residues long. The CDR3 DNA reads TGTGCCAGCAGTTTATGGGCGGGGAGCGGGGCCAACGTCCTGACTTTC. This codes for CASSLWAGSGANVLTF.

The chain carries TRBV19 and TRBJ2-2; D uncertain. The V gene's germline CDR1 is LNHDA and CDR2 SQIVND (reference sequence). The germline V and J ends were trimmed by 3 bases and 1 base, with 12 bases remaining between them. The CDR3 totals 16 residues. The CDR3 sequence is CASSMPRTRNTGELFF. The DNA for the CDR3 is TGTGCCAGTAGTATGCCGAGGACCCGGAACACCGGGGAGCTGTTTTTT. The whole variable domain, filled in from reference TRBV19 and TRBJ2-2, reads DGGITQSPKYLFRKEGQNVTLSCEQNLNHDAMYWYRQDPGQGLRLIYYSQIVNDFQKGDIAEGYSVSREKKESFPLTVTSAQKNPTAFYLCASSMPRTRNTGELFFGEGSRLTVL.

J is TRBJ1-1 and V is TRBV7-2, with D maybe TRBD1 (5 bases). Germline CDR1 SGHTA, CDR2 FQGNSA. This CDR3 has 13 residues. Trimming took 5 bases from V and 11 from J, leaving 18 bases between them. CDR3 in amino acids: CASSLERGGVAFF. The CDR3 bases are TGTGCCAGCAGCCTAGAGCGGGGCGGGGTGGCTTTCTTT.

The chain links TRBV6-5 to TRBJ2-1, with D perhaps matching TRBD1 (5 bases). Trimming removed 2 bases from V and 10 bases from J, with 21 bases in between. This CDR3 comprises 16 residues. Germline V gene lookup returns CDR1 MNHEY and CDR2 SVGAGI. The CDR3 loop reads CASSYQGYSLGKEQFF. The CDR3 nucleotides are TGTGCCAGCAGTTACCAGGGCTACAGCCTCGGAAAAGAGCAGTTCTTC.